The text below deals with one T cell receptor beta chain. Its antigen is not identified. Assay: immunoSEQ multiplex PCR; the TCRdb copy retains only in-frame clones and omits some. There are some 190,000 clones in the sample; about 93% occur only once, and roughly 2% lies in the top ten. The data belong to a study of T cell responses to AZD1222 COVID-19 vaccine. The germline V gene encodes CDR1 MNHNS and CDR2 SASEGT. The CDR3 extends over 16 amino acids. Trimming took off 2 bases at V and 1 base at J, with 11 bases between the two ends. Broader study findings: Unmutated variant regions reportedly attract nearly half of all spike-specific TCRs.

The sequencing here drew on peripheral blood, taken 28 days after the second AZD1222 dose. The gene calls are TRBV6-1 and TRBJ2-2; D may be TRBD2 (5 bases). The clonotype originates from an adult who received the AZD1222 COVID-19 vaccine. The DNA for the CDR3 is TGTGCCAGCAGTGAAAGGCGAGGGAGGAACACCGGGGAGCTGTTTTTT. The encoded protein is CASSERRGRNTGELFF.